This TCR beta chain was recorded in a study of T cells in Graves' hyperthyroidism and ophthalmopathy. Whole-study findings and limits: A model of 13 V-J features distinguished ophthalmopathy from stable hyperthyroidism.

The ends lost 5 bases at V and 4 bases at J; junction bases unmatched: 7. CDR3 size: 14 residues. CDR1 SEHNR and CDR2 FQNEAQ come from the germline V gene (reference sequence). This clonotype was picked up a small number of times. What it recognizes is unknown. TCR beta CDR3 regions were amplified from RNA. HTBI primers were used for first-round RT-PCR of the TCR CDR3. TCRdb reprocessed the multiplex PCR reads via MiXCR and lists one record per CDR3 protein. In the table there are roughly 570,000 distinct CDR3 sequences, 40% to 55% of which are singletons. This receptor was identified in an adult woman with Graves' disease, either hyperthyroidism or ophthalmopathy (not recorded which). The chain links TRBV7-9 to TRBJ1-2; 7 bases align to TRBD1. Sequencing was done on a sample of peripheral blood or thyroid tissue (not recorded which). The CDR3 region is CASSLDRISYGYTF. The CDR3 bases are TGTGCCAGCAGCCTGGACAGGATCTCCTATGGCTACACCTTC.